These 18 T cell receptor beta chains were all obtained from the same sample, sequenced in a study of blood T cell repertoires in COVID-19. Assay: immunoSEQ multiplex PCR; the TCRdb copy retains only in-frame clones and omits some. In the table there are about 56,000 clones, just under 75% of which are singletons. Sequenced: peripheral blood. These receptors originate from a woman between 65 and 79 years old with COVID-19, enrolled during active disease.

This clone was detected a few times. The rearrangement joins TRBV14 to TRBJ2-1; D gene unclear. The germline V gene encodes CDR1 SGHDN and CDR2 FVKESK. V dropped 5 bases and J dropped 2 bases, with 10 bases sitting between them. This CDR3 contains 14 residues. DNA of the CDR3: TGTGCCAGCAGCAGACAAGAGACCTACAATGAGCAGTTCTTC. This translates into CASSRQETYNEQFF.

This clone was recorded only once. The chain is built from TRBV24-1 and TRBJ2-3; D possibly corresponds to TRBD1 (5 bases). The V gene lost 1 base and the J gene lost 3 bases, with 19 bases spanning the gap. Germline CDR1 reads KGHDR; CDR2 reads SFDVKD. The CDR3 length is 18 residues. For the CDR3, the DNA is TGTGCCACCAGTGATTTTGGGGCAGGGTGGGGAATGACAGATACGCAGTATTTT. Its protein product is CATSDFGAGWGMTDTQYF.

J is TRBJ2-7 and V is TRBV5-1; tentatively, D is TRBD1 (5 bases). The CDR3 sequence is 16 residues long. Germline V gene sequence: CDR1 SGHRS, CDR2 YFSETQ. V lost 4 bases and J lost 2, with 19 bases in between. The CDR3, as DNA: TGCGCCAGCAGCCCTACAAACCCCCAGGGAACCTACGAGCAGTACTTC. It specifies CASSPTNPQGTYEQYF.

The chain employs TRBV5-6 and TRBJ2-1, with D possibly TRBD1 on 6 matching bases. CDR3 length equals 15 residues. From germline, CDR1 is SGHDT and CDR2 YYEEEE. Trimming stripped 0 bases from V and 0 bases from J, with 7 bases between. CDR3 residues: CASSLAGVSYNEQFF. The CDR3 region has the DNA TGTGCCAGCAGCTTGGCAGGGGTCTCCTACAATGAGCAGTTCTTC.

The CDR3 bases are TGTGCCAGCAGAGCAGGGGGGACCAATCAGCCCCAGCATTTT. Encoded protein: CASRAGGTNQPQHF. The V call is TRBV6-5, the J call TRBJ1-5; the match to TRBD1 covers 7 bases. After removal of 6 bases from V and 3 bases from J, the junction contained 5 bases not matched to a gene. The length of the CDR3 is 14 residues. Germline V lookup: CDR1 MNHEY, CDR2 SVGAGI.

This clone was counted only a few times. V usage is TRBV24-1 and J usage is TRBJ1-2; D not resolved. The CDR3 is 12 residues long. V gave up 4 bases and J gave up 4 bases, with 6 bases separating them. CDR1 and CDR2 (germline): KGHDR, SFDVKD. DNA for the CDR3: TGTGCCACCAGTGAGGAGGGCTATGGCTACACCTTC. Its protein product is CATSEEGYGYTF.

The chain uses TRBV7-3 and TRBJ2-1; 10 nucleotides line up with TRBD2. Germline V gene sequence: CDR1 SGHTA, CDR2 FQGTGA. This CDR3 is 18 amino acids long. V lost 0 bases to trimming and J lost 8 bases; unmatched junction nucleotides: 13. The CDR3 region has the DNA TGTGCCAGCAGCTTAACCGGGACTAGCGCCTCGTTCCCCCATGAGCAGTTCTTC. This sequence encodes CASSLTGTSASFPHEQFF.

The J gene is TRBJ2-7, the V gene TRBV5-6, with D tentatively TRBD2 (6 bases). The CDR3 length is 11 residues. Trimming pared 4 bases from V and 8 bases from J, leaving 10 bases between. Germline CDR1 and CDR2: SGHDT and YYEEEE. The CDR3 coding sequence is TGTGCCAGCAGCAGGCGGGAAAAGCAGTACTTC. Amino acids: CASSRREKQYF.

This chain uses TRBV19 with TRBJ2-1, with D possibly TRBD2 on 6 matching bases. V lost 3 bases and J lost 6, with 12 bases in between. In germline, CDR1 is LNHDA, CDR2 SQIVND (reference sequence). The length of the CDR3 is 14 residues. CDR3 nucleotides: TGTGCCAGTAGTATTCTGGGGGGAGGCAATGAGCAGTTCTTC. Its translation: CASSILGGGNEQFF.

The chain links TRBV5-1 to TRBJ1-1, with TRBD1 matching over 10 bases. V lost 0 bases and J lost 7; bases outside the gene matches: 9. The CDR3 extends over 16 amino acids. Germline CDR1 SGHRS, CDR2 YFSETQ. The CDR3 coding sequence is TGCGCCAGCAGCTTGGGGTCGACAGGGGGCGCGGGTGAAGCTTTCTTT. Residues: CASSLGSTGGAGEAFF.

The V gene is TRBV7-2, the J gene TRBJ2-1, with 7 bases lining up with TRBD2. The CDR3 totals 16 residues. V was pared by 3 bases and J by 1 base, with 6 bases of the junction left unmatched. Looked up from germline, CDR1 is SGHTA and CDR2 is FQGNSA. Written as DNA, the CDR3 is TGTGCCAGCAGCTTGCGACTAGCTGGGTCCTACAATGAGCAGTTCTTC. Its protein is CASSLRLAGSYNEQFF.

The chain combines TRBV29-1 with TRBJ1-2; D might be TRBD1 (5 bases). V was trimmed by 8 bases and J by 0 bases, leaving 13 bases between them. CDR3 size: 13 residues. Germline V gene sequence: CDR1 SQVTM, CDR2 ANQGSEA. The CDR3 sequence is CSTKTETNYGYTF. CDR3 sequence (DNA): TGCAGCACTAAGACAGAAACTAACTATGGCTACACCTTC. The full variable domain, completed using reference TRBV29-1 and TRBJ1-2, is SAVISQKPSRDICQRGTSLTIQCQVDSQVTMMFWYRQQPGQSLTLIATANQGSEATYESGFVIDKFPISRPNLTFSTLTVSNMSPEDSSIYLCSTKTETNYGYTFGSGTRLTVV.

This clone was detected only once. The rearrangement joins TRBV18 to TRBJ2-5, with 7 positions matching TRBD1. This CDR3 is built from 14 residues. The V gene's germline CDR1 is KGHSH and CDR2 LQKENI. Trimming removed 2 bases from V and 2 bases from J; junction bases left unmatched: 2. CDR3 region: CASSPYRGQETQYF. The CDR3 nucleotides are TGTGCCAGCTCACCATACAGGGGTCAAGAGACCCAGTACTTC. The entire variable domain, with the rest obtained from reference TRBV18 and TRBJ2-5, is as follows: NAGVMQNPRHLVRRRGQEARLRCSPMKGHSHVYWYRQLPEEGLKFMVYLQKENIIDESGMPKERFSAEFPKEGPSILRIQQVVRGDSAAYFCASSPYRGQETQYFGPGTRLLVL.

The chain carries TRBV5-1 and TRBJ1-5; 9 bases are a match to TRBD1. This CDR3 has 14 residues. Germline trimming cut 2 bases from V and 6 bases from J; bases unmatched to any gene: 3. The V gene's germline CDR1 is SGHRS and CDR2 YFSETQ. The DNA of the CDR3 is TGCGCCAGCAGCTTACAGGGGGCTGGTCAGCCCCAGCATTTT. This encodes CASSLQGAGQPQHF.

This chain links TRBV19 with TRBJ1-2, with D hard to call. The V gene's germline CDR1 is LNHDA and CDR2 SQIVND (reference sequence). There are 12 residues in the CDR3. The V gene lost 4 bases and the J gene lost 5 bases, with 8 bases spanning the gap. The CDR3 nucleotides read TGTGCCAGTAGTACGACACAGTATGGCTACACCTTC. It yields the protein CASSTTQYGYTF.

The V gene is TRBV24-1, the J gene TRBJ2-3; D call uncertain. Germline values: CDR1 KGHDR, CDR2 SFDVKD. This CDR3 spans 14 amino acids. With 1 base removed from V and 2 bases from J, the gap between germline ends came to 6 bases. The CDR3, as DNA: TGTGCCACCAGTGATTTACCTAACACAGATACGCAGTATTTT. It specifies CATSDLPNTDTQYF.

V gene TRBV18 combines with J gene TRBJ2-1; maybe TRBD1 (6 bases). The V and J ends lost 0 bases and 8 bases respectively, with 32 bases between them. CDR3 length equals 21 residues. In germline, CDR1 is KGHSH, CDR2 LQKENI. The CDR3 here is CASSPPGAVHLAGTPTDEQFF. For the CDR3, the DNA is TGTGCCAGCTCACCACCGGGGGCGGTTCATCTGGCCGGGACCCCTACCGATGAGCAGTTCTTC.

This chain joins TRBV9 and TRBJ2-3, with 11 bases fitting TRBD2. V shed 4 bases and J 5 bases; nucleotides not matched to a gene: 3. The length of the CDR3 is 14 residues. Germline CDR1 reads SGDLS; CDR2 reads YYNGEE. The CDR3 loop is CASSIGTSGDTQYF. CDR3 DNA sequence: TGTGCCAGCAGCATCGGGACTAGCGGAGATACGCAGTATTTT.